The 23 T cell receptor beta chains presented below share a single source sample, sequenced in a study of untreated major depressive disorder. Study-wide results and caveats: Depressed patients' CD4+ T cells carried increased TRBV05-01 (Vbeta 5.1) usage versus control CD4+ T cells.

Their cognate antigens are unknown. Some clones are missing from TCRdb's copy, which holds only in-frame ones; the method was immunoSEQ multiplex PCR. The sample has under 25,000 clones, roughly nine tenths seen once. The specimen sequenced was CD4+ T cells from PBMCs. The receptors were gathered from a woman in her 40s with major depressive disorder.

The V gene is TRBV7-2, the J gene TRBJ1-2; 8 positions agree with TRBD1. Germline V gives CDR1 SGHTA, CDR2 FQGNSA. Germline trimming cut 5 bases from V and 7 bases from J; bases unmatched to any gene: 15. This CDR3 is built from 16 residues. CDR3 sequence reads: CASSLIRGTGGSGYTF. In DNA, the CDR3 is TGTGCCAGCAGCCTCATAAGGGGTACAGGGGGATCTGGCTACACCTTC.

The rearrangement joins TRBV2 to TRBJ1-4; 9 bases fit TRBD1. This CDR3 is built from 14 residues. V shed 5 bases, J shed 10 bases, and the junction held 8 bases outside the gene matches. Germline CDR1 reads SNHLY; CDR2 reads FYNNEI. CDR3 sequence reads: CASSQTGTGLKLFF. The CDR3 bases are TGTGCCAGCAGTCAAACCGGGACAGGGTTAAAACTGTTTTTT.

This clone was seen a handful of times. V usage is TRBV18 and J usage is TRBJ1-1; D is ambiguous. CDR3 length equals 14 residues. The germline V and J ends were trimmed by 2 bases and 0 bases, with 7 bases remaining between them. CDR1 is KGHSH, CDR2 LQKENI, per germline. The CDR3 DNA sequence: TGTGCCAGCTCACCAGCGGGGTTGAACACTGAAGCTTTCTTT. Translating it yields CASSPAGLNTEAFF.

The chain employs TRBV7-3 and TRBJ2-1, with no clear D. There are 14 residues in the CDR3. Germline values: CDR1 SGHTA, CDR2 FQGTGA. V lost 1 base and J 5 bases, leaving 9 bases between the germline ends. The CDR3 DNA sequence: TGTGCCAGCAGCTTAAGTTCGGGCCACAATGAGCAGTTCTTC. Translated, it gives CASSLSSGHNEQFF.

The chain recombines TRBV11-2 with TRBJ1-4; D uncertain. The CDR3 length is 15 residues. V lost 1 base to trimming and J lost 4 bases, with 10 bases between them. Germline-derived CDR1 and CDR2 are SGHAT and FQNNGV. In DNA form, the CDR3 reads TGTGCCAGCAGCTTAGGGCCCAGCTATAATGAAAAACTGTTTTTT. Translating it yields CASSLGPSYNEKLFF.

The rearrangement links TRBV6-1 to TRBJ2-1; no firm D call. The CDR3 has 15 residues. Trimming removed 3 bases from V and 2 bases from J, with 11 bases in between. Germline values: CDR1 MNHNS, CDR2 SASEGT. CDR3 sequence: CASSEEPSAYNEQFF. The CDR3 nucleotides are TGTGCCAGCAGTGAGGAGCCTAGTGCCTACAATGAGCAGTTCTTC.

The chain uses TRBV19 and TRBJ2-1, with 9 nucleotides matching TRBD1. With 8 bases clipped from V and 9 bases from J, the junction kept 5 bases outside the gene matches. CDR3 size: 12 residues. CDR1 and CDR2 from the germline V gene are LNHDA and SQIVND (reference sequence). The CDR3 DNA follows: TGTGCCAGTGGACAGGGGTGGGCTGAGCAGTTCTTC. Amino acids: CASGQGWAEQFF.

V usage is TRBV29-1 and J usage is TRBJ1-2; 10 bases are shared with TRBD1. J gave up 4 bases and V 6 bases, and 11 bases lay outside the gene matches. The CDR3 covers 15 residues. Germline values: CDR1 SQVTM, CDR2 ANQGSEA. Here the CDR3 DNA reads TGCAGCGTCGGGACAGGGGCAACTACTACCTATGGCTACACCTTC. It codes for CSVGTGATTTYGYTF.

The chain couples TRBV5-6 to TRBJ2-7, with a possible D match to TRBD2 (7 bases). The CDR3 has 13 amino acids. Per germline, CDR1 SGHDT and CDR2 YYEEEE. V lost 1 base and J lost 9, with 14 bases in between. CDR3 sequence (DNA): TGTGCCAGCAGCTTGTCGGGGGGCGTGGGGCAGTACGTC. Translation gives CASSLSGGVGQYV.

In this sample, this clone turned up once. The chain uses TRBV7-2 and TRBJ2-3; no definite D call. This CDR3 comprises 13 residues. The V end lost 2 bases, the J end lost 5 bases, and 8 bases lay between the germline ends. CDR1 and CDR2 (germline): SGHTA, FQGNSA. The chain's CDR3 is CASSLYGVDTQYF. CDR3 DNA: TGTGCCAGCAGCTTATATGGGGTAGATACGCAGTATTTT.

CDR3 nucleotide sequence: TGTGCCAGCAGCGCGCAGACAGGGGAAGGCTATGGCTACACCTTC. It codes for CASSAQTGEGYGYTF. This chain joins TRBV9 and TRBJ1-2, with TRBD1 matching over 8 bases. The J segment lost 4 bases and the V segment lost 3 bases, leaving 8 bases of the junction unmatched. Germline loops: CDR1 SGDLS, CDR2 YYNGEE. CDR3 length: 15 residues.

Written as DNA, the CDR3 is TGTGCCAGCAGCGTAGGATTAGGCGGGAGAAGGGCCTACAATGAGCAGTTCTTC. Residues: CASSVGLGGRRAYNEQFF. The chain carries TRBV9 and TRBJ2-1; 7 bases align to TRBD2. The germline CDR1 and CDR2 sequences are SGDLS and YYNGEE. The V segment lost 0 bases and the J segment 2 bases; nucleotides outside the gene matches: 11. The CDR3 spans 18 residues. Full variable domain (rest looked up from reference TRBV9 and TRBJ2-1): DSGVTQTPKHLITATGQRVTLRCSPRSGDLSVYWYQQSLDQGLQFLIQYYNGEERAKGNILERFSAQQFPDLHSELNLSSLELGDSALYFCASSVGLGGRRAYNEQFFGPGTRLTVL.

The chain employs TRBV4-2 and TRBJ1-2; D might be TRBD1 (5 bases). This CDR3 has 15 residues. The V gene lost 0 bases and the J gene lost 4 bases, with 12 bases spanning the gap. The germline CDR1 and CDR2 sequences are LGHNA and YNFKEQ. The CDR3 loop is CASSQDGTPAYGYTF. DNA of the CDR3: TGTGCCAGCAGCCAAGATGGGACGCCGGCCTATGGCTACACCTTC.

The chain joins TRBV5-1 to TRBJ1-1; the match to TRBD1 covers 8 bases. This CDR3 has 14 amino acids. Germline trimming cut 4 bases from V and 5 bases from J; bases unmatched to any gene: 7. The germline V gene encodes CDR1 SGHRS and CDR2 YFSETQ. In DNA, the CDR3 is TGCGCCAGCAGCCTGACAGGGGCGCTTACTGAAGCTTTCTTT. Protein sequence: CASSLTGALTEAFF.

V and J are TRBV5-6 and TRBJ2-1; D not certain. CDR3 length: 11 residues. Germline V gene sequence: CDR1 SGHDT, CDR2 YYEEEE. V gave up 2 bases and J gave up 10 bases, with 7 bases separating them. CDR3 nucleotides: TGTGCCAGCAGCTTATTAAGGGAGCAGTTCTTC. This sequence encodes CASSLLREQFF.

The chain carries TRBV6-1 and TRBJ2-1; maybe TRBD1 (5 bases). The length of the CDR3 is 15 residues. Germline CDR1 and CDR2: MNHNS and SASEGT. V was trimmed by 6 bases and J by 3 bases, leaving 15 bases between them. The CDR3 DNA follows: TGTGCCAGCAGATCAGGGTTGCAAAGCTACAATGAGCAGTTCTTC. Its protein is CASRSGLQSYNEQFF.

CDR3 bases: TGTGCCAGCAGTGGGGATTCGGATACGCAGTATTTT. It codes for CASSGDSDTQYF. The chain couples TRBV2 to TRBJ2-3; D unclear. V was shortened by 4 bases and J by 6 bases, with 8 bases between the two germline ends. The CDR3 loop spans 12 amino acids. In germline, CDR1 is SNHLY, CDR2 FYNNEI.

In this sample, this clone turned up once. The chain combines TRBV5-4 with TRBJ1-2; TRBD1 is a possible D gene (5 bases). CDR1 and CDR2 from the germline V gene are SGHNT and YYREEE (reference sequence). This CDR3 has 13 amino acids. Trimming removed 0 bases from V and 4 bases from J, with 7 bases in between. The CDR3 DNA follows: TGTGCCAGCAGCTTGGAGGGGTCCTATGGCTACACCTTC. It is translated as CASSLEGSYGYTF. Together with reference TRBV5-4 and TRBJ1-2, the CDR3 gives the full variable domain: ETGVTQSPTHLIKTRGQQVTLRCSSQSGHNTVSWYQQALGQGPQFIFQYYREEENGRGNFPPRFSGLQFPNYSSELNVNALELDDSALYLCASSLEGSYGYTFGSGTRLTVV.

This clone was counted between two and nine times. V and J are TRBV7-2 and TRBJ1-5, with D possibly being TRBD1 (5 bases). This CDR3 is built from 19 residues. Germline CDR1 reads SGHTA; CDR2 reads FQGNSA. V was shortened by 5 bases and J by 6 bases, with 29 bases between the two germline ends. In nucleotides, the CDR3 is TGTGCCAGCAGCCAAGTCTTCCTCGTTGGGACCCAATTAGGTCAGCCCCAGCATTTT. This gives the protein CASSQVFLVGTQLGQPQHF.

This chain joins TRBV25-1 and TRBJ1-1, with no clear D. This CDR3 has 12 amino acids. The germline V and J ends were trimmed by 5 bases and 8 bases, with 12 bases remaining between them. Germline CDR1 reads MGHDK; CDR2 reads SYGVNS. CDR3 sequence reads: CASSPHPAEAFF. CDR3 DNA: TGTGCCAGCAGTCCCCACCCCGCCGAAGCTTTCTTT.

Here the CDR3 DNA reads TGTGCCAGCAGCTTGGGTCGACTAGCGGGTTCCTCTGGGGCCAACGTCCTGACTTTC. This sequence encodes CASSLGRLAGSSGANVLTF. The J gene is TRBJ2-6, the V gene TRBV7-8; 10 nucleotides align to TRBD2. CDR3 length: 19 residues. Germline V CDR1 and CDR2: SGHVS, FQNEAQ. V trimming: 3 bases; J trimming: 0 bases; junction bases outside the gene matches: 8.

V is TRBV4-1 and J is TRBJ1-2; no definite D call. The CDR3 sequence is 15 residues long. CDR1 and CDR2 from the germline V gene are MGHRA and YSYEKL. The V end lost 4 bases, the J end lost 8 bases, and 20 bases lay between the germline ends. In DNA, the CDR3 is TGCGCCAGCAGCCCAGACCTCGGGCTCATTGCCGGCTACACCTTC. Translating it yields CASSPDLGLIAGYTF.

This clone has only a few counts. The rearrangement joins TRBV13 to TRBJ1-1; D may be TRBD1 (6 bases). The CDR3 covers 13 residues. V lost 5 bases to trimming and J lost 3 bases, with 10 bases between them. Germline-derived CDR1 and CDR2 are PRHDT and FYEKMQ (reference sequence). CDR3 DNA: TGTGCCAGCAGCCCACAGGGCGACACTGAAGCTTTCTTT. Translating it yields CASSPQGDTEAFF.